A single sample is the source of the 7 T cell receptor beta chains below, sequenced in a study of T cells after yellow fever vaccination. TCRdb reanalysed the 5' RACE reads using MiXCR and keeps one entry per CDR3 protein. The sample shows some 300,000 distinct CDR3 sequences, 8.5% to 10% of them seen only once. The input for sequencing was CD4+ T cells sorted from PBMCs, taken 5 days after the yellow fever booster vaccination. The source is a man younger than 35 who received the YFV17D yellow fever vaccine.

The chain is built from TRBV6-1 and TRBJ2-5, with 7 nucleotides matching TRBD2. From germline, CDR1 is MNHNS and CDR2 SASEGT. This CDR3 is built from 13 residues. The junction had 7 bases not matched to a gene; V was cut back by 7 bases and J by 5 bases. The CDR3 DNA reads as TGTGCCAGCATGCATGGCGGGGGTGAGACCCAGTACTTC. Translating gives CASMHGGGETQYF.

This clonotype was seen more than once but under ten times. V is TRBV5-8 and J is TRBJ1-1; TRBD1 matches 7 bases. The J segment lost 3 bases and the V segment lost 9 bases, leaving 8 bases of the junction unmatched. Germline assignment: CDR1 SGHTS and CDR2 YDEGEE. CDR3 length: 13 amino acids. CDR3 nucleotides: TGTGCCACCACAACTGACAGGGACACTGAAGCTTTCTTT. Translated: CATTTDRDTEAFF.

The rearrangement joins TRBV7-2 to TRBJ2-1; 8 positions match TRBD2. The CDR3 runs 16 residues. Germline values: CDR1 SGHTA, CDR2 FQGNSA. J gave up 8 bases and V 2 bases, and 11 bases lay outside the gene matches. The CDR3 coding sequence is TGTGCCAGCAGCTTACAGACAGCGGGGGTCGGAGATGAGCAGTTCTTC. Translating gives CASSLQTAGVGDEQFF.

The chain has TRBV5-6 and TRBJ1-4; TRBD1 aligns across 7 bases. The V gene's germline CDR1 is SGHDT and CDR2 YYEEEE. V dropped 1 base and J dropped 7; count of bases not matched to a gene: 7. This CDR3 is built from 15 residues. The CDR3 DNA is TGTGCCAGCAGCTTGCGGCAGGGGGTAGGTGAAAAACTGTTTTTT. This sequence encodes CASSLRQGVGEKLFF. The full variable domain, in which reference TRBV5-6 and TRBJ1-4 provide the parts outside the CDR3, is DAGVTQSPTHLIKTRGQQVTLRCSPKSGHDTVSWYQQALGQGPQFIFQYYEEEERQRGNFPDRFSGHQFPNYSSELNVNALLLGDSALYLCASSLRQGVGEKLFFGSGTQLSVL.

In this sample, this clonotype turned up a few times. This chain uses TRBV6-4 with TRBJ2-1, with 10 positions matching TRBD2. V shed 9 bases and J 7 bases; nucleotides not matched to a gene: 12. The CDR3 runs to 15 residues. Germline values: CDR1 MRHNA, CDR2 SNTAGT. This chain's CDR3 is CASSALAGVRNEQFF. The CDR3 nucleotides read TGTGCCAGTTCGGCCCTAGCGGGGGTTAGGAATGAGCAGTTCTTC.

This clonotype has just a few counts. CDR3 DNA: TGCGCCAGCAGCCAAGATGGCGCAGGGAGAGCTTTCTTT. Translation gives CASSQDGAGRAFF. V and J are TRBV4-3 and TRBJ1-1; a weak D match, TRBD1 (5 bases). Germline CDR1 LGHNA, CDR2 YSLEER. The CDR3 contains 13 residues. V lost 0 bases and J 10 bases, leaving 12 bases between the germline ends.

The rearrangement links TRBV24-1 to TRBJ2-1, with 15 bases fitting TRBD2. V trimming: 2 bases; J trimming: 11 bases; junction bases outside the gene matches: 3. The CDR3 consists of 15 residues. Germline V gene lookup returns CDR1 KGHDR and CDR2 SFDVKD. As DNA, the CDR3 is TGTGCCACCAGTGATTCGGGACTAGCGGGGGGTCAGCAGTTCTTC. Translating gives CATSDSGLAGGQQFF.